This T cell receptor beta chain was observed in a study of cytomegalovirus exposure and HLA in healthy donors. Profiling relied on immunoSEQ multiplex PCR, and the TCRdb table lists in-frame clones only, not all of them. In the table there are some 250,000 clones, nearly 90% of which are singletons. This CDR3 is 16 amino acids long. Germline lookup yields CDR1 LGHNA and CDR2 YSLEER. V dropped 0 bases and J dropped 4; count of bases not matched to a gene: 6. The sample comprised PBMCs. The V call is TRBV4-3, the J call TRBJ2-5; 9 bases line up with TRBD2. The source of this sequence is a young woman in good health and CMV-seronegative. The CDR3 loop reads CASSQEGGGALETQYF. The CDR3 bases are TGCGCCAGCAGCCAAGAAGGCGGGGGGGCCTTAGAGACCCAGTACTTC.